These 30 T cell receptor beta chains were all obtained from the same sample, sequenced in a study of T cell clones after liver transplantation. Profiled with immunoSEQ multiplex PCR; TCRdb holds only in-frame clones, not every one. This table holds 15,000 to 20,000 clones, 85% to 90% found once. The input for sequencing was CD8+ T cells from blood, taken just over 45 months after liver transplant. All receptors come from a human patient who received a liver transplant. Certain T cells may be donor cells from the graft.

The gene calls are TRBV9 and TRBJ1-2; D remains unclear. CDR1 SGDLS and CDR2 YYNGEE come from the germline V gene. CDR3 length equals 15 residues. The ends were cut back, 5 bases at V and 4 bases at J, with 18 bases in the middle. The CDR3 is CASSIITADIYGYTF. The DNA for the CDR3 is TGTGCCAGCAGTATTATAACAGCCGATATCTATGGCTACACCTTC.

Only one count was recorded for this clone. V usage is TRBV19 and J usage is TRBJ1-1; D perhaps matches TRBD1 (6 bases). This CDR3 is built from 15 residues. The V gene's germline CDR1 is LNHDA and CDR2 SQIVND (reference sequence). The V end lost 10 bases, the J end lost 0 bases, and 18 bases lay between the germline ends. The CDR3 coding sequence is TGTGCCACAACACAGGGCTTTGGCTTGAACACTGAAGCTTTCTTT. Encoded protein: CATTQGFGLNTEAFF.

This clone was observed a single time. The rearrangement uses TRBV6-6 and TRBJ2-7, with D tentatively TRBD2 (6 bases). CDR3 size: 12 residues. In germline, CDR1 is MNHNY, CDR2 SVGAGI (reference sequence). V was clipped by 5 bases and J by 6 bases, with 11 bases between them. CDR3: CASSPSGLEQYF. The CDR3 nucleotides read TGTGCCAGCAGTCCCAGCGGGCTCGAGCAGTACTTC.

This clone was seen a handful of times. The chain has TRBV6-6 and TRBJ1-1; unclear D gene. CDR3 length equals 12 residues. Trimming stripped 2 bases from V and 0 bases from J, with 1 base between. CDR1 is MNHNY and CDR2 is SVGAGI in the germline V gene (reference sequence). In nucleotides, the CDR3 is TGTGCCAGCAGTTACATGAACACTGAAGCTTTCTTT. It codes for CASSYMNTEAFF.

The chain combines TRBV28 with TRBJ2-1; D ambiguous. Per the germline V gene, CDR1 is MDHEN and CDR2 is SYDVKM. V was shortened by 8 bases and J by 5 bases, with 7 bases between the two germline ends. The CDR3 consists of 11 residues. The CDR3 DNA follows: TGTGCCAGCCTTGATGACAATGAGCAGTTCTTC. Protein product: CASLDDNEQFF. The full variable domain, its missing parts supplied by reference TRBV28 and TRBJ2-1, is DVKVTQSSRYLVKRTGEKVFLECVQDMDHENMFWYRQDPGLGLRLIYFSYDVKMKEKGDIPEGYSVSREKKERFSLILESASTNQTSMYLCASLDDNEQFFGPGTRLTVL.

The chain recombines TRBV15 with TRBJ2-5, with D maybe TRBD2 (7 bases). Germline loops: CDR1 LNHNV, CDR2 YYDKDF (reference sequence). The CDR3 contains 14 residues. V was trimmed by 2 bases and J by 10 bases, leaving 17 bases between them. CDR3 in amino acids: CATSRPDSSGHQYF. The CDR3 DNA is TGTGCCACCAGCAGACCGGACAGTAGCGGGCACCAGTACTTC.

For this clone: Compared with germline, one end of the junction differs, possibly owing to a read error. V gene TRBV27 combines with J gene TRBJ2-1; a possible D gene is TRBD1 (5 bases). Germline CDR1 MNHEY, CDR2 SMNVEV (reference sequence). The CDR3 runs to 12 residues. Here the CDR3 reads CVSSQGLNEQFF. The CDR3 DNA is TGTGTCAGCAGTCAGGGATTAAACGAGCAGTTCTTC.

The chain uses TRBV28 and TRBJ1-5; D not resolved. Germline CDR1 MDHEN, CDR2 SYDVKM. The ends were cut back, 2 bases at V and 1 base at J, with 15 bases in the middle. This CDR3 comprises 17 residues. As DNA, the CDR3 is TGTGCCAGCAGTTTACGAGGTGCAACTGGAAGCAATCAGCCCCAGCATTTT. Its translation is CASSLRGATGSNQPQHF.

The J gene is TRBJ2-7, the V gene TRBV15; D is unclear. With 4 bases removed from V and 2 bases from J, the gap between germline ends came to 12 bases. CDR3 length equals 14 residues. CDR1 LNHNV and CDR2 YYDKDF come from the germline V gene (reference sequence). The CDR3 region is CATSKDIVTYEQYF. The CDR3 DNA follows: TGTGCCACCAGCAAAGACATCGTAACCTACGAGCAGTACTTC.

This chain joins TRBV28 and TRBJ1-5; 8 bases are a match to TRBD1. The CDR3 runs to 13 residues. V gave up 5 bases and J gave up 7 bases; unmatched junction bases: 4. From germline, CDR1 is MDHEN and CDR2 SYDVKM. The CDR3 coding sequence is TGTGCCAGCAGTCCACAGGGGGACCAGCCCCAGCATTTT. The encoded protein is CASSPQGDQPQHF.

DNA for the CDR3: TGTGCCAGCAGCTTAGCGCCGGTGAACACTGAAGCTTTCTTT. It translates to CASSLAPVNTEAFF. The chain carries TRBV7-8 and TRBJ1-1, with D unresolved. V was trimmed by 0 bases and J by 0 bases, leaving 5 bases between them. CDR1 and CDR2 from the germline V gene are SGHVS and FQNEAQ. This CDR3 comprises 14 residues.

This chain links TRBV7-6 with TRBJ2-1; 8 bases align to TRBD2. From germline, CDR1 is SGHVS and CDR2 FNYEAQ. Trimming cost V 5 bases and J 3 bases; bases outside gene matches: 9. This CDR3 is 16 amino acids long. CDR3 protein: CASSPGSGSIYNEQFF. The CDR3 DNA sequence: TGTGCCAGCAGCCCCGGAAGCGGGAGTATCTACAATGAGCAGTTCTTC.

The chain has TRBV27 and TRBJ2-1; the D is unclear. Per germline, CDR1 MNHEY and CDR2 SMNVEV (reference sequence). The CDR3 has 14 amino acids. Trimming took off 2 bases at V and 0 bases at J, with 5 bases between the two ends. CDR3 loop: CASSLVSSYNEQFF. In DNA form, the CDR3 reads TGTGCCAGCAGTTTAGTGAGCTCCTACAATGAGCAGTTCTTC.

This chain connects TRBV19 to TRBJ2-7, with no clear D. The length of the CDR3 is 14 residues. Trimming shortened V by 1 base and J by 3 bases, and 10 bases separated the two germline ends. The germline CDR1 and CDR2 sequences are LNHDA and SQIVND (reference sequence). CDR3 nucleotides: TGTGCCAGTAGTATAGGCCGCCCTCACTACGAGCAGTACTTC. It translates to CASSIGRPHYEQYF.

CDR3 loop: CASSPTPRTSGNTIYF. Here the CDR3 DNA reads TGTGCCAGCAGTCCCACACCCAGAACCTCTGGAAACACCATATATTTT. The V call is TRBV27, the J call TRBJ1-3; no clear D gene. Trimming left V 5 bases short and J 0 bases short, with 14 bases between. Per germline, CDR1 MNHEY and CDR2 SMNVEV (reference sequence). This CDR3 is built from 16 residues.

This clone was seen only a few times. The V and J genes are TRBV4-1 and TRBJ2-7; TRBD1 matches at 11 bases. CDR3 size: 19 residues. Losses at the gene ends were 0 bases for V and 4 bases for J; bases not matched to a gene: 14. Germline V gives CDR1 MGHRA, CDR2 YSYEKL. The CDR3 coding sequence is TGCGCCAGCAGCCAAGAAACCAGGACAGGGGGCCTCGTTGGTTACGAGCAGTACTTC. This encodes CASSQETRTGGLVGYEQYF.

This clone has a single count. The chain links TRBV19 to TRBJ1-1; 10 bases map to TRBD1. The CDR3 consists of 16 residues. The V gene end was trimmed by 3 bases and the J gene end by 3 bases; junction bases not matched to a gene: 7. The germline V gene encodes CDR1 LNHDA and CDR2 SQIVND (reference sequence). In DNA form, the CDR3 reads TGTGCCAGTAGTATGCCCAGGGACAGGGGAGACACTGAAGCTTTCTTT. Its protein is CASSMPRDRGDTEAFF.

The chain carries TRBV5-1 and TRBJ2-3; the match to TRBD1 covers 10 bases. The CDR3 runs 15 residues. Germline V lookup: CDR1 SGHRS, CDR2 YFSETQ. V dropped 4 bases and J dropped 3; count of bases not matched to a gene: 5. CDR3: CASSTGQGETDTQYF. The CDR3 DNA follows: TGCGCCAGCAGCACAGGACAGGGGGAAACAGATACGCAGTATTTT.

The chain carries TRBV6-5 and TRBJ2-3; D gene unclear. CDR1 MNHEY and CDR2 SVGAGI come from the germline V gene. Trimming shortened V by 2 bases and J by 2 bases, and 8 bases separated the two germline ends. The CDR3 is made up of 14 amino acids. The DNA of the CDR3 is TGTGCCAGCAGTTACGGCGGCAACACAGATACGCAGTATTTT. It specifies CASSYGGNTDTQYF.

In its sample, this clone was seen a few times. The sample has other DNA sequences that encode this CDR3 too. The chain has TRBV6-1 and TRBJ2-7, with TRBD1 as a possible D gene (6 bases). The CDR3 is made up of 13 amino acids. The ends were cut back, 3 bases at V and 3 bases at J, with 9 bases in the middle. Per germline, CDR1 MNHNS and CDR2 SASEGT. The CDR3 loop reads CASSEGASYEQYF. CDR3 in DNA: TGTGCCAGCAGTGAGGGGGCTAGCTACGAGCAGTACTTC.

V and J are TRBV30 and TRBJ2-2; TRBD2 matches 10 bases. CDR3 size: 15 residues. V dropped 5 bases and J dropped 1; count of bases not matched to a gene: 4. Germline loops: CDR1 GTSNPN, CDR2 SVGIG (reference sequence). The CDR3 bases are TGTGCCTGGGATAGACTAGCGGGGAACACCGGGGAGCTGTTTTTT. Its translation is CAWDRLAGNTGELFF.

The chain joins TRBV28 to TRBJ2-2; D is uncertain. The CDR3 is 12 residues long. In germline, CDR1 is MDHEN, CDR2 SYDVKM. The V end lost 11 bases, the J end lost 5 bases, and 12 bases lay between the germline ends. CDR3 in DNA: TGTGCCGGCCGGGTCCCAACCGGGGAGCTGTTTTTT. Amino acid sequence: CAGRVPTGELFF.

The chain combines TRBV5-1 with TRBJ1-1; D is unclear. This CDR3 has 16 residues. V was shortened by 2 bases and J by 0 bases, with 14 bases between the two germline ends. CDR1 is SGHRS, CDR2 YFSETQ, per germline. The CDR3 protein is CASSFSSGALNTEAFF. The DNA of the CDR3 is TGCGCCAGCAGCTTTTCTTCCGGAGCATTGAACACTGAAGCTTTCTTT.

This sequence joins TRBV5-1 and TRBJ2-7, with D possibly called TRBD1 or TRBD2 (6 bases each). From germline, CDR1 is SGHRS and CDR2 YFSETQ. Deletions cut 0 bases from V and 5 bases from J, with 21 bases between. The CDR3 spans 17 residues. Here the CDR3 reads CASSLALGAGRFDEQYF. The DNA for the CDR3 is TGCGCCAGCAGCTTGGCCCTGGGGGCAGGGAGGTTTGACGAGCAGTACTTC.

V and J are TRBV19 and TRBJ2-1; a weak D match, TRBD2 (5 bases). The CDR3 is 14 residues long. In germline, CDR1 is LNHDA, CDR2 SQIVND (reference sequence). Deletions cut 7 bases from V and 2 bases from J, with 12 bases between. The CDR3 spells CASTPRGPYNEQFF. The DNA of the CDR3 is TGTGCCAGTACCCCCCGCGGGCCCTACAATGAGCAGTTCTTC.

The chain has TRBV19 and TRBJ1-5, with 7 bases fitting TRBD1. The length of the CDR3 is 15 residues. Germline lookup yields CDR1 LNHDA and CDR2 SQIVND (reference sequence). The J segment lost 4 bases and the V segment lost 6 bases, leaving 9 bases of the junction unmatched. The CDR3 sequence: CASSPRDSLNQPQHF. DNA of the CDR3: TGTGCCAGTAGCCCCCGGGACAGCTTAAATCAGCCCCAGCATTTT.

V and J are TRBV27 and TRBJ2-5; TRBD1 matches 8 bases. The CDR3 spans 16 residues. CDR1 and CDR2 from the germline V gene are MNHEY and SMNVEV (reference sequence). Trimming took 6 bases from V and 2 from J; bases not matched to a gene: 11. The CDR3 DNA is TGTGCCAGCAGGGACAGGGTCAAATATGGGCAAGAGACCCAGTACTTC. It translates to CASRDRVKYGQETQYF.

The chain combines TRBV27 with TRBJ1-1; no reliable D call. Trimming removed 5 bases at V and 1 base at J, with 8 bases between. Germline assignment: CDR1 MNHEY and CDR2 SMNVEV (reference sequence). The CDR3 has 13 residues. CDR3 amino acids: CASSPGWNTEAFF. CDR3 in DNA: TGTGCCAGCAGTCCTGGATGGAACACTGAAGCTTTCTTT.

The rearrangement joins TRBV9 to TRBJ1-3; 11 nucleotides match TRBD1. Germline loops: CDR1 SGDLS, CDR2 YYNGEE. V shed 0 bases, J shed 5 bases, and the junction held 4 bases outside the gene matches. The CDR3 spans 16 residues. The CDR3 here is CASSVAGTGGRNTIYF. The CDR3 DNA reads TGTGCCAGCAGCGTAGCTGGGACAGGGGGGAGAAACACCATATATTTT.

This sequence joins TRBV28 and TRBJ1-1, with D tentatively TRBD1 (6 bases). Germline assignment: CDR1 MDHEN and CDR2 SYDVKM. The CDR3 is 13 amino acids. The V end lost 7 bases, the J end lost 3 bases, and 12 bases lay between the germline ends. CDR3 DNA sequence: TGTGCCAGCAATGAAAGGGGGGACACTGAAGCTTTCTTT. It is translated as CASNERGDTEAFF.